The TCR beta chain described here comes from a study of CD8 T cells in ankylosing spondylitis. CDR1 is GTSNPN and CDR2 is SVGIG in the germline V gene (reference sequence). This CDR3 comprises 14 residues. V was pared by 3 bases and J by 7 bases, with 13 bases between. Study-wide results and caveats: Seemingly characteristic of ankylosing spondylitis blood was a TCR beta motif consisting of about 8 highly homologous variants. Clones linked with disease were CD8+ and fairly uncommon in the peripheral blood. Reactive arthritis synovial fluid and blood were previously reported to contain some motif variants. From matched ankylosing spondylitis synovial fluid, disease-linked clones were reportedly recovered at significantly enriched levels.

It was by quantitative 5'-RACE with molecular barcodes that TCR beta libraries were made. One entry per CDR3 protein results from TCRdb running MiXCR on the 5' RACE reads. The data hold 300,000 to 400,000 distinct CDR3 sequences, with 20% to 25% observed a single time. This clonotype turned up a few times. Its target is unknown. The clonotype comes from a male donor with ankylosing spondylitis. The chain joins TRBV30 to TRBJ1-6; weak D call: TRBD1 (6 bases). The sequenced sample was blood, either unsorted or a sorted T cell fraction (not recorded which). CDR3 DNA: TGTGCCTGGAGCGCAGGGGTGGGGAATTCACCCCTCCACTTT. It specifies CAWSAGVGNSPLHF.